The rows below give T cell receptor beta chains drawn from one sample of a study of CD8 T cells in ankylosing spondylitis. TCRdb re-analysed the 5' RACE reads in MiXCR, keeping a single row per CDR3 protein. The table shows about 800,000 distinct CDR3 sequences, with about 11% occurring only once. Sample: blood, either unsorted or a sorted T cell fraction (not recorded which). The receptors derive from a male donor with ankylosing spondylitis. CDR3s include the opening cysteine and the closing phenylalanine or tryptophan. A D gene is named only where the DNA matches it firmly. Clone sizes are given selectively: once, few, many, or a class where the clone is expanded.

>.|many|TRBJ2-5|TRBV4-2
CASSQEPQRETQYF
TGTGCCAGCAGCCAAGAACCCCAACGAGAGACCCAGTACTTC
>.|.|TRBJ2-7|TRBV7-8
CASSLPERVAEWNYYEQYF
TGTGCCAGCAGCTTACCGGAGAGGGTAGCGGAGTGGAACTACTACGAGCAGTACTTC
>.|.|TRBJ2-5|TRBV6-5
CASSYSMGSGQETQYF
TGTGCCAGCAGTTACTCTATGGGTAGCGGACAAGAGACCCAGTACTTC
>.|.|TRBJ2-7|TRBV28
CASMRQVSYEQYF
TGTGCCAGCATGAGGCAGGTTTCCTACGAGCAGTACTTC
>TRBD2|few|TRBJ2-4|TRBV20-1
CSARDAGRRIQYF
TGCAGTGCTAGAGATGCCGGGAGGAGGATTCAGTACTTC
>.|.|TRBJ2-1|TRBV11-2
CASSSRERLSYNEQFF
TGTGCCAGCAGCTCCCGGGAGAGGTTGTCCTACAATGAGCAGTTCTTC
>.|.|TRBJ2-1|TRBV12-2
CASRLGSGGDRNEQFF
TGTGCAAGTCGCTTAGGGAGCGGGGGGGACCGGAATGAGCAGTTCTTC
>TRBD2|.|TRBJ2-3|TRBV20-1
CSARLAGRQDTQYF
TGCAGTGCTAGACTAGCGGGGAGGCAGGATACGCAGTATTTT
>TRBD1|.|TRBJ2-2|TRBV29-1
CSGDRGNTGELFF
TGCAGCGGAGACAGGGGAAACACCGGGGAGCTGTTTTTT
>.|many|TRBJ2-7|TRBV20-1
CSARSVTPRASYEQYF
TGCAGTGCTAGATCCGTGACTCCTCGGGCCTCCTACGAGCAGTACTTC
>.|.|TRBJ1-1|TRBV20-1
CRFTQGADTEAFF
TGCAGATTTACCCAAGGTGCGGACACTGAAGCTTTCTTT
>.|few|TRBJ2-2|TRBV7-6
CASSFTSLTGELFF
TGTGCCAGCAGCTTTACATCCTTGACCGGGGAGCTGTTTTTT
>.|few|TRBJ2-3|TRBV18
CASSPRLSGTDTQYF
TGTGCCAGCTCACCGAGGCTGAGTGGCACAGATACGCAGTATTTT
>.|few|TRBJ2-1|TRBV7-2
CASSGSASSYNEQFF
TGTGCCAGCAGCGGGTCCGCGAGCTCCTACAATGAGCAGTTCTTC
>TRBD2|.|TRBJ2-7|TRBV9
CASSTSGGRDEQYF
TGTGCCAGCAGCACTAGCGGGGGGCGCGACGAGCAGTACTTC
>.|few|TRBJ2-1|TRBV6-2/TRBV6-3
CASRTRGYNEQFF
TGTGCCAGCAGGACGAGAGGGTACAATGAGCAGTTCTTC